Reported below is one T cell receptor beta chain. Losses at the gene ends were 6 bases for V and 5 bases for J; bases not matched to a gene: 6. The CDR3 loop spans 15 amino acids. CDR1 is LNHDA, CDR2 SQIVND, per germline (reference sequence). The data originate from a study of blood T cell repertoires in COVID-19. About the research overall: Samples representing acute and convalescent COVID-19 were sourced from the United States, Italy and Spain. PBMCs, B-cell-depleted T cells, or T cells provided the cDNA or gDNA that made up the material.

Per the original data handling: From reference gene primer amplification, estimates of nucleated cell counts were derived. Some clones are missing from TCRdb's copy, which holds only in-frame ones; the method was immunoSEQ multiplex PCR. V, J and clone size are those of that table, while D and trimming were read from the DNA. The sample includes tens of thousands of clones, over 75% of them seen just once. The TCR comes from a woman older than 75 with acute or convalescent COVID-19. The sample comprised peripheral blood. V usage is TRBV19 and J usage is TRBJ2-1; the match to TRBD2 covers 11 bases. CDR3 sequence: CASRRGLAENNEQFF. The CDR3 bases are TGTGCCAGTAGGCGGGGACTAGCGGAGAACAATGAGCAGTTCTTC. Full variable domain (outside the CDR3, taken from reference TRBV19 and TRBJ2-1): DGGITQSPKYLFRKEGQNVTLSCEQNLNHDAMYWYRQDPGQGLRLIYYSQIVNDFQKGDIAEGYSVSREKKESFPLTVTSAQKNPTAFYLCASRRGLAENNEQFFGPGTRLTVL.